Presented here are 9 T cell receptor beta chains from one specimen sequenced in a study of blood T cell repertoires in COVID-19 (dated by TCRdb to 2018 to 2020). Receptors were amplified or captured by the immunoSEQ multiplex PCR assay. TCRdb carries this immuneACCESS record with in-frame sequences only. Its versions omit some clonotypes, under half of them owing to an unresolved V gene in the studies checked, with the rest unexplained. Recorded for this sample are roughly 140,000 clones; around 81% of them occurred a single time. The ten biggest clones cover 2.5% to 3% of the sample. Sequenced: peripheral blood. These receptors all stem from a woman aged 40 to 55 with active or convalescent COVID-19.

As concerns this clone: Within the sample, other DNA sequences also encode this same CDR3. For the CDR3, the DNA is TGTGCCAGCAGCTTCTCGGAGACCCAGTACTTC. Translation: CASSFSETQYF. V gene TRBV5-6 combines with J gene TRBJ2-5, with D unclear. V lost 2 bases, J lost 5 bases, and 4 bases lay in between. CDR3 size: 11 residues. Germline V gene data show CDR1 as SGHDT and CDR2 as YYEEEE.

The CDR3 sequence is CASSLEPGVKTEAFF. The CDR3 DNA is TGCGCCAGCAGCTTGGAGCCGGGTGTTAAAACTGAAGCTTTCTTT. The rearrangement uses TRBV5-1 and TRBJ1-1; D is unresolved. Germline V lookup: CDR1 SGHRS, CDR2 YFSETQ. The V gene lost 0 bases and the J gene lost 5 bases, with 14 bases spanning the gap. The CDR3 has 15 residues.

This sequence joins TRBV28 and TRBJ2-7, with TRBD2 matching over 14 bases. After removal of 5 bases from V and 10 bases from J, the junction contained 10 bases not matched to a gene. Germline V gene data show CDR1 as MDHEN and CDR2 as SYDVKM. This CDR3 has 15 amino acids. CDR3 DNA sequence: TGTGCCAGCAGTCATTCCGGGACTAGCGGGAGCCGTCAGTACTTC. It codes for CASSHSGTSGSRQYF.

The CDR3 coding sequence is TGTGCCAGCAGCCCTCTTACCGGGGAGCAGTACTTC. It yields the protein CASSPLTGEQYF. The gene calls are TRBV11-2 and TRBJ2-7; D remains unclear. In germline, CDR1 is SGHAT, CDR2 FQNNGV. The CDR3 has 12 residues. The V end lost 5 bases, the J end lost 7 bases, and 12 bases lay between the germline ends.

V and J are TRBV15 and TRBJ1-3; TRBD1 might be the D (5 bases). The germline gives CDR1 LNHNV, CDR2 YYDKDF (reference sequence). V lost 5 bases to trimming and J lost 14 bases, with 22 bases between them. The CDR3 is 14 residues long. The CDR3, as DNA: TGTGCCACCAGCCCAAGGGATTCAGGGCCTATCGTATATTTT. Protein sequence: CATSPRDSGPIVYF.

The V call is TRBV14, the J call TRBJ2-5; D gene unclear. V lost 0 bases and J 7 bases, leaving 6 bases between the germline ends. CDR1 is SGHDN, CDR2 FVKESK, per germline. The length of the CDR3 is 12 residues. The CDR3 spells CASSQERGTQYF. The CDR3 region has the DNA TGTGCCAGCAGCCAAGAGAGAGGGACCCAGTACTTC.

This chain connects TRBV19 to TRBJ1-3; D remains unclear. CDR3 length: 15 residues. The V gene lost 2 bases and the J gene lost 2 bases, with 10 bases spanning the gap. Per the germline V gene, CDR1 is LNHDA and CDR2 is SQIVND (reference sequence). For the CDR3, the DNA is TGTGCCAGTAGTATACTGCGGATCACTGGAAACACCATATATTTT. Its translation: CASSILRITGNTIYF.

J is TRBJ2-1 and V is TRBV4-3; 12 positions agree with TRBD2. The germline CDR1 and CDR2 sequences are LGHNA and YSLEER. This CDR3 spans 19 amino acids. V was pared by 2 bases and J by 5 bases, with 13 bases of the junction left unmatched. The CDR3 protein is CASSQRNYRTSGAHNEQFF. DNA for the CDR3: TGCGCCAGCAGCCAACGCAATTACCGGACTAGCGGGGCCCACAATGAGCAGTTCTTC.

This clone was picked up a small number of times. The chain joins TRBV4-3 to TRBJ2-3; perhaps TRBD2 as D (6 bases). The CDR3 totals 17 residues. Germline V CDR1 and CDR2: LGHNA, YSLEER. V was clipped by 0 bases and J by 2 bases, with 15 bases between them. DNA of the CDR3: TGCGCCAGCAGCCAAGATCATAGGCGGGAATTCACAGATACGCAGTATTTT. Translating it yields CASSQDHRREFTDTQYF.